One and the same sample provided the 30 T cell receptor beta chains below, sequenced in a study of response to subunit inactivated influenza vaccine. TCRdb ran MiXCR on the RT-PCR reads and lists one entry per CDR3 protein. The sample lists just under 550,000 distinct CDR3 sequences, 20% to 25% occurring once. The sample was also reused in another study, on T cells expressing NK-cell markers. That work states: The authors made TCR beta cDNA libraries by 5'RACE template switching. This switching added a universal primer site and UMIs.

This specimen consisted of CD4+ T cells sorted from PBMCs, obtained roughly 12 days after vaccination. These receptors all come from a man aged 45-65 years who received an inactivated influenza vaccine.

This chain joins TRBV29-1 and TRBJ2-3; TRBD1 matches at 8 bases. The CDR3 covers 14 residues. The J segment lost 10 bases and the V segment lost 1 base, leaving 10 bases of the junction unmatched. Germline V gene data show CDR1 as SQVTM and CDR2 as ANQGSEA. The CDR3: CSVEGINRGKAQYF. The DNA for the CDR3 is TGCAGCGTTGAAGGAATTAACAGGGGGAAGGCGCAGTATTTT.

This clonotype was observed a few times. The rearrangement uses TRBV20-1 and TRBJ1-1, with a tentative D call TRBD1 (6 bases). V lost 2 bases and J 4 bases, leaving 14 bases between the germline ends. The CDR3 extends over 14 amino acids. Germline assignment: CDR1 DFQATT and CDR2 SNEGSKA (reference sequence). The CDR3: CSARLRGWGTEAFF. For the CDR3, the DNA is TGCAGTGCTAGACTCAGGGGTTGGGGCACTGAAGCTTTCTTT.

This clonotype occurred a few times. The chain links TRBV7-2 to TRBJ2-1; D is uncertain. In germline, CDR1 is SGHTA, CDR2 FQGNSA. CDR3 length equals 15 residues. The ends were cut back, 1 base at V and 8 bases at J, with 15 bases in the middle. DNA of the CDR3: TGTGCCAGCAGCTTAGTTTCCGTTCGAGGCCATGAGCAGTTCTTC. This translates into CASSLVSVRGHEQFF.

The chain couples TRBV20-1 to TRBJ1-5; no firm D call. V gave up 4 bases and J gave up 3 bases, with 10 bases separating them. Germline CDR1 reads DFQATT; CDR2 reads SNEGSKA (reference sequence). There are 13 residues in the CDR3. CDR3: CSAITFHNQPQHF. CDR3 coding DNA: TGCAGTGCTATCACCTTCCACAATCAGCCCCAGCATTTT.

This clonotype has more than one count but fewer than ten. The CDR3 nucleotides are TGCGCCAGCAGCTTAGGCTACAGGGGCCAAGAGACCCAGTACTTC. Translation gives CASSLGYRGQETQYF. The chain combines TRBV5-1 with TRBJ2-5; TRBD1 matches at 7 bases. Trimming took 2 bases from V and 1 from J; bases not matched to a gene: 5. Germline CDR1 reads SGHRS; CDR2 reads YFSETQ. The CDR3 has 15 residues.

The sample holds a few counts of this clonotype. The chain recombines TRBV12-3 or TRBV12-4 with TRBJ2-1; 14 bases are shared with TRBD2. Losses at the gene ends were 4 bases for V and 7 bases for J; bases not matched to a gene: 6. The length of the CDR3 is 16 residues. The CDR3 nucleotides are TGTGCCAGCAGTTGGTCCGGGACTAGCGGGAGTAATGAGCAGTTCTTC. Protein: CASSWSGTSGSNEQFF.

For the CDR3, the DNA is TGTGCCACCAGTGGACCGGGGAATACGCAGTATTTT. Protein: CATSGPGNTQYF. This chain joins TRBV24-1 and TRBJ2-3; TRBD2 might be the D (5 bases). The CDR3 is 12 amino acids. Germline V gene data show CDR1 as KGHDR and CDR2 as SFDVKD. The V and J ends lost 5 bases and 7 bases respectively, with 9 bases between them.

This rearrangement joins TRBV7-9 to TRBJ2-3; D remains unclear. The germline CDR1 and CDR2 sequences are SEHNR and FQNEAQ (reference sequence). V lost 4 bases and J 1 base, leaving 15 bases between the germline ends. The CDR3 is 16 amino acids. CDR3 sequence: CASSSRIDLGTDTQYF. The CDR3 bases are TGTGCCAGCAGCTCCCGGATCGATCTGGGCACAGATACGCAGTATTTT. The whole variable domain, remainder taken from reference TRBV7-9 and TRBJ2-3, is DTGVSQNPRHKITKRGQNVTFRCDPISEHNRLYWYRQTLGQGPEFLTYFQNEAQLEKSRLLSDRFSAERPKGSFSTLEIQRTEQGDSAMYLCASSSRIDLGTDTQYFGPGTRLTVL.

This chain links TRBV30 with TRBJ2-7; D is unresolved. Per germline, CDR1 GTSNPN and CDR2 SVGIG (reference sequence). With 0 bases removed from V and 9 bases from J, the gap between germline ends came to 12 bases. This CDR3 contains 12 residues. CDR3 sequence reads: CAWSVVSRVQYF. CDR3 DNA sequence: TGTGCCTGGAGTGTAGTAAGTAGGGTGCAGTACTTC.

This clonotype was picked up a small number of times. The chain employs TRBV28 and TRBJ1-5; D perhaps matches TRBD1 (5 bases). Germline lookup yields CDR1 MDHEN and CDR2 SYDVKM. The V gene lost 4 bases and the J gene lost 3 bases, with 13 bases spanning the gap. The CDR3 loop spans 15 amino acids. CDR3 region: CASSYLDRINQPQHF. CDR3 sequence (DNA): TGTGCCAGCAGTTACCTCGACAGAATCAATCAGCCCCAGCATTTT.

The chain recombines TRBV6-8 with TRBJ2-1; unclear D gene. Trimming cost V 6 bases and J 9 bases, with 15 bases left between them. The CDR3 covers 13 residues. Germline CDR1 is MNHGY and CDR2 is SAAAGT. The CDR3 spells CASSSTGAPEQFF. The CDR3 DNA follows: TGTGCCAGCAGCTCTACCGGAGCTCCTGAGCAGTTCTTC.

This clonotype has just a few counts. The chain recombines TRBV3-1 with TRBJ2-5; TRBD2 agrees at 7 bases. CDR3 size: 16 residues. Germline CDR1 reads LGHDT; CDR2 reads YNNKEL (reference sequence). The ends lost 4 bases at V and 2 bases at J; junction bases unmatched: 10. The DNA for the CDR3 is TGTGCCAGCAGCCGGCGACTAGCTACGATACAAGAGACCCAGTACTTC. Translating gives CASSRRLATIQETQYF.

The rearrangement links TRBV28 to TRBJ1-1; D not resolved. The CDR3 has 14 amino acids. Germline V gene sequence: CDR1 MDHEN, CDR2 SYDVKM. V lost 7 bases, J lost 10 bases, and 22 bases lay in between. This CDR3 reads CASNSRGRVVPAFF. The CDR3 DNA sequence: TGTGCCAGCAACTCAAGAGGGAGGGTCGTCCCAGCTTTCTTT.

This sequence joins TRBV4-1 and TRBJ2-7, with D hard to call. Trimming took off 1 base at V and 2 bases at J, with 9 bases between the two ends. The germline V gene encodes CDR1 MGHRA and CDR2 YSYEKL. The CDR3 sequence is 14 residues long. CDR3 sequence reads: CASSQVALTYEQYF. The DNA for the CDR3 is TGCGCCAGCAGCCAAGTGGCACTTACCTACGAGCAGTACTTC.

The sample holds many counts of this clonotype. The genes are TRBV12-3 or TRBV12-4 and TRBJ1-2; D might be TRBD1 (5 bases). V was cut by 5 bases and J by 5 bases, with 6 bases left in between. This CDR3 contains 11 residues. CDR3 sequence reads: CASSPGYGYTF. The DNA for the CDR3 is TGTGCCAGCAGTCCAGGGTATGGCTACACCTTC.

V gene TRBV10-3 combines with J gene TRBJ2-1, with D perhaps given as TRBD1 or TRBD2 (6 bases each). V lost 7 bases to trimming and J lost 2 bases, with 18 bases between them. There are 16 residues in the CDR3. Germline V CDR1 and CDR2: ENHRY, SYGVKD. In DNA, the CDR3 is TGTGCCATCAACCCCGGAGGGGGGTTCGCCTACAATGAGCAGTTCTTC. Protein product: CAINPGGGFAYNEQFF.

The V call is TRBV7-9, the J call TRBJ1-5; possibly TRBD1 for D (5 bases). The V end lost 5 bases, the J end lost 7 bases, and 12 bases lay between the germline ends. The V gene's germline CDR1 is SEHNR and CDR2 FQNEAQ (reference sequence). There are 13 residues in the CDR3. The CDR3 nucleotides read TGTGCCAGCAGCAGACAGCAAGGACAGCCCCAGCATTTT. Translated: CASSRQQGQPQHF.

The chain combines TRBV29-1 with TRBJ2-6; D possibly uses TRBD1 or TRBD2 (6 bases each). Germline CDR1 SQVTM, CDR2 ANQGSEA. CDR3 length: 15 amino acids. V lost 6 bases and J lost 0, with 12 bases in between. CDR3 protein: CSVEGGSSGANVLTF. CDR3 nucleotide sequence: TGCAGCGTCGAGGGGGGTAGCTCTGGGGCCAACGTCCTGACTTTC.

V is TRBV7-9 and J is TRBJ2-1, with 8 bases lining up with TRBD2. Germline V CDR1 and CDR2: SEHNR, FQNEAQ (reference sequence). J was trimmed by 4 bases and V by 5 bases; bases with no gene match: 13. The CDR3 spans 17 residues. The CDR3 DNA sequence: TGTGCCAGCAGCCCCCGTCCCTCTGGCGGGGGGTACAATGAGCAGTTCTTC. It encodes CASSPRPSGGGYNEQFF.

This clonotype was counted a few times. The V call is TRBV5-1, the J call TRBJ2-5, with D possibly matching TRBD1 (6 bases). V gave up 5 bases and J gave up 5 bases, with 16 bases separating them. The V gene's germline CDR1 is SGHRS and CDR2 YFSETQ. The CDR3 has 14 residues. The CDR3 DNA reads TGCGCCAGCAGTGTTGCAGGGGTTTCGGAGACCCAGTACTTC. Translation gives CASSVAGVSETQYF.

The chain joins TRBV20-1 to TRBJ2-3; no clear D gene. V lost 4 bases and J 6 bases, leaving 8 bases between the germline ends. The V gene's germline CDR1 is DFQATT and CDR2 SNEGSKA (reference sequence). The CDR3 has 11 amino acids. For the CDR3, the DNA is TGCAGTGCTATGCCGAGGGATACGCAGTATTTT. Amino acid sequence: CSAMPRDTQYF.

This clonotype was observed a few times. The chain links TRBV6-1 to TRBJ2-3, with D possibly TRBD1 on 6 matching bases. V lost 7 bases and J lost 0, with 8 bases in between. The CDR3 loop spans 13 amino acids. The V gene's germline CDR1 is MNHNS and CDR2 SASEGT. The DNA of the CDR3 is TGTGCCAGCAAGGGGGTTAGCACAGATACGCAGTATTTT. Translation gives CASKGVSTDTQYF.

This clonotype was counted at least ten times. This chain uses TRBV20-1 with TRBJ2-5; 13 bases map to TRBD2. Germline V gene data show CDR1 as DFQATT and CDR2 as SNEGSKA (reference sequence). CDR3 length: 14 amino acids. J was trimmed by 7 bases and V by 2 bases; bases with no gene match: 4. The chain's CDR3 is CSARTLAGGATQYF. The DNA of the CDR3 is TGCAGTGCTAGAACACTAGCGGGAGGGGCGACCCAGTACTTC.

The chain employs TRBV20-1 and TRBJ2-7, with 7 positions matching TRBD1. The germline gives CDR1 DFQATT, CDR2 SNEGSKA (reference sequence). The V gene end was trimmed by 8 bases and the J gene end by 8 bases; junction bases not matched to a gene: 9. The CDR3 spans 11 residues. Here the CDR3 DNA reads TGCAGTATACTTCCGGGACAGAAGCAGTACTTC. Amino acids: CSILPGQKQYF.

This clonotype has just a few counts. The chain uses TRBV29-1 and TRBJ2-7; 7 nucleotides match TRBD2. Germline CDR1 is SQVTM and CDR2 is ANQGSEA. This CDR3 spans 12 amino acids. CDR3 coding DNA: TGCAGTATAAACGCGGGAGCGGACGAGCAGTACTTC. This codes for CSINAGADEQYF.

This clonotype was picked up a small number of times. The rearrangement uses TRBV20-1 and TRBJ2-3; TRBD2 is a possible D gene (6 bases). With 6 bases removed from V and 0 bases from J, the gap between germline ends came to 16 bases. Germline loops: CDR1 DFQATT, CDR2 SNEGSKA (reference sequence). This CDR3 is 15 amino acids long. CDR3 residues: CSAHAPRGSTDTQYF. The CDR3 nucleotides read TGCAGTGCGCATGCCCCGCGGGGTAGCACAGATACGCAGTATTTT.

The gene calls are TRBV7-2 and TRBJ2-2, with D maybe TRBD2 (5 bases). Trimming took off 5 bases at V and 7 bases at J, with 14 bases between the two ends. Looked up from germline, CDR1 is SGHTA and CDR2 is FQGNSA. CDR3 size: 14 residues. CDR3 loop: CASSRELVVGELFF. The CDR3 DNA is TGTGCCAGCAGCCGCGAACTAGTTGTCGGGGAGCTGTTTTTT.

This clonotype was counted at least ten times. V and J are TRBV7-2 and TRBJ2-5; 7 bases line up with TRBD1. Germline CDR1 is SGHTA and CDR2 is FQGNSA. Trimming removed 2 bases from V and 4 bases from J; junction bases left unmatched: 10. The CDR3 sequence is 16 residues long. The CDR3 DNA is TGTGCCAGCAGCTTAAGAATAGGGACAGCCGGAGAGACCCAGTACTTC. Translating it yields CASSLRIGTAGETQYF.

J is TRBJ1-2 and V is TRBV5-5; no firm D call. This CDR3 comprises 15 residues. Germline V gene sequence: CDR1 SGHKS, CDR2 YYEKEE (reference sequence). V lost 0 bases and J lost 3, with 12 bases in between. In DNA form, the CDR3 reads TGTGCCAGCAGCTTGGACCGGGCCCTCGACTATGGCTACACCTTC. Translating it yields CASSLDRALDYGYTF.

The gene calls are TRBV20-1 and TRBJ1-4; D uncertain. This CDR3 has 15 amino acids. V was shortened by 3 bases and J by 8 bases, with 19 bases between the two germline ends. CDR1 and CDR2 from the germline V gene are DFQATT and SNEGSKA (reference sequence). CDR3 bases: TGCAGTGCTAGGGCCCTCCTCCCCACAAAGGAAAAACTGTTTTTT. This encodes CSARALLPTKEKLFF.